The 9 T cell receptor beta chains reported below all come from one sample, sequenced in a study of T-cell reconstitution after alpha-beta-depleted transplantation in children. Unique molecular identifiers were incorporated during preparation of the TCRbeta library. TCRdb processed the PCR reads anew with MiXCR; each CDR3 protein has one entry. In the table there are about 540,000 distinct CDR3 sequences, around 19% of which are singletons. The sequencing used PBMCs from the stem cell graft donor, collected from the stem cell graft. Receptors originate from a human donor who donated a stem cell graft to a child with acute lymphoblastic leukemia.

J is TRBJ1-1 and V is TRBV12-3 or TRBV12-4; 9 positions match TRBD1. V gave up 3 bases and J gave up 1 base; unmatched junction bases: 3. There are 15 residues in the CDR3. CDR3 nucleotide sequence: TGTGCCAGCAGTTTGAACAGGGGGCCGAACACTGAAGCTTTCTTT. Translated: CASSLNRGPNTEAFF.

CDR3 loop: CASGKGPPNTEAFF. CDR3 in DNA: TGTGCCAGCGGAAAGGGACCGCCGAACACTGAAGCTTTCTTT. The genes are TRBV11-2 and TRBJ1-1; D is perhaps TRBD1 (5 bases). This CDR3 is built from 14 residues. V was shortened by 8 bases and J by 1 base, with 14 bases between the two germline ends. Germline loops: CDR1 SGHAT, CDR2 FQNNGV.

A few counts support this clonotype. This chain joins TRBV9 and TRBJ2-5, with D tentatively TRBD1 (5 bases). V shed 0 bases and J shed 5 bases, with 17 bases lying between them. CDR3 length equals 16 residues. Germline lookup yields CDR1 SGDLS and CDR2 YYNGEE. The CDR3 loop reads CASSVAESGLRETQYF. The CDR3, as DNA: TGTGCCAGCAGCGTAGCCGAGTCAGGGTTGAGGGAGACCCAGTACTTC.

V gene TRBV5-1 combines with J gene TRBJ1-1; D is uncertain. The CDR3 length is 14 residues. V shed 6 bases and J shed 0 bases, with 12 bases lying between them. From germline, CDR1 is SGHRS and CDR2 YFSETQ. CDR3 DNA sequence: TGCGCCAGCAACACCGGGAGTGTGAACACTGAAGCTTTCTTT. Translating gives CASNTGSVNTEAFF.

In its sample, this clonotype was seen a few times. The rearrangement joins TRBV20-1 to TRBJ1-2; D might be TRBD1 (6 bases). There are 13 residues in the CDR3. CDR1 and CDR2 from the germline V gene are DFQATT and SNEGSKA (reference sequence). V lost 6 bases, J lost 3 bases, and 14 bases lay in between. The CDR3 reads CSAGGPEYYGYTF. The CDR3, as DNA: TGCAGTGCCGGGGGGCCAGAATACTATGGCTACACCTTC.

The chain uses TRBV4-1 and TRBJ2-1; D gene ambiguous. The CDR3 is 14 residues long. Germline assignment: CDR1 MGHRA and CDR2 YSYEKL. V was cut by 10 bases and J by 4 bases, with 17 bases left in between. CDR3 residues: CAINGPRIYNEQFF. CDR3 DNA sequence: TGCGCCATCAACGGACCGAGGATATACAATGAGCAGTTCTTC.

The chain has TRBV7-9 and TRBJ2-2, with D perhaps TRBD2 (7 bases). The CDR3 has 16 amino acids. CDR1 SEHNR and CDR2 FQNEAQ come from the germline V gene (reference sequence). Trimming took 5 bases from V and 10 from J, leaving 23 bases between them. CDR3 bases: TGTGCCAGCAGCCCGGGAGGAGGACAGTTGATTTTGGAGCTGTTTTTT. Translating gives CASSPGGGQLILELFF.

This clonotype was counted a few times. The CDR3, as DNA: TGCGCCAGCGGCAGACTAGCGGGAGTCCCCAGCACAGATACGCAGTATTTT. Protein: CASGRLAGVPSTDTQYF. V usage is TRBV5-1 and J usage is TRBJ2-3, with 12 positions matching TRBD2. V lost 7 bases and J lost 0; bases outside the gene matches: 9. The CDR3 consists of 17 residues. Germline V gene sequence: CDR1 SGHRS, CDR2 YFSETQ.

This clonotype was seen only a few times. The chain joins TRBV20-1 to TRBJ2-7, with TRBD1 matching over 7 bases. Germline V CDR1 and CDR2: DFQATT, SNEGSKA (reference sequence). With 7 bases clipped from V and 2 bases from J, the junction kept 8 bases outside the gene matches. This CDR3 contains 13 residues. CDR3 sequence: CSVGDSETYEQYF. The CDR3 DNA reads TGCAGTGTAGGGGACAGTGAGACCTACGAGCAGTACTTC.